This TCR beta chain was recorded in a study of technical replicates of blood from a handful of donors (dated by TCRdb to 2016 to 2017). The CDR3 runs 17 amino acids, cysteine and phenylalanine included. Of the read, only the CDR3 DNA is kept; its 51 bases are in frame from base 1. Taken from the germline V gene, the CDR1 and CDR2 loops are MRHNA and SNTAGT. V is cut back by 5 bases and J by 1 base, with 10 bases in the junction unmatched. Concerning this clone itself: The antigen it binds to is not known. Base qualities are not provided; no much larger clone lies one nucleotide away.

Library preparation was by the immunoSEQ multiplex PCR assay. Held by TCRdb, this immuneACCESS table contains in-frame sequences only and omits some clones. Under half of the omission traces to an unresolved V gene where checked; the cause of the rest is unknown. This sample lists about 79,000 clones; 94% were detected once. The top ten clones comprise around 0.26% of the sample. Sequencing was performed on T cells isolated from PBMCs. The TCR was taken from a human donor in good health. Rearrangement joined TRBV6-4 to TRBJ2-2; 7 bases in the middle match TRBD2. The CDR3 has the sequence CASSPVAGEGNTGELFF. The DNA is as follows: TGTGCCAGCAGTCCGGTCGCGGGAGAAGGGAACACCGGGGAGCTGTTTTTT.